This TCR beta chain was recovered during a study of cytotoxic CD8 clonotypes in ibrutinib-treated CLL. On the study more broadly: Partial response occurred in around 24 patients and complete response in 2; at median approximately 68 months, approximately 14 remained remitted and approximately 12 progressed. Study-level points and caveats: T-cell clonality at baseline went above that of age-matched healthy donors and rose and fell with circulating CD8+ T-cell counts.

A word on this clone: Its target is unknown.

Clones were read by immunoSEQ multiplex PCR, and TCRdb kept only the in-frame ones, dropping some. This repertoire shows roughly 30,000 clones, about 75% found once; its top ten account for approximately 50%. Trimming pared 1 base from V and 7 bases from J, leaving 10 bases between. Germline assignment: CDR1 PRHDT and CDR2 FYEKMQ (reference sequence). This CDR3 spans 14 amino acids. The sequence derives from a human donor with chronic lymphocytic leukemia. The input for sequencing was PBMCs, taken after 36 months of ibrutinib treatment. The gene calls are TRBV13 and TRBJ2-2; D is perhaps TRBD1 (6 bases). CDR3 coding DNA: TGTGCCAGCAGCTTAGAGGGGGTCGACGGGGAGCTGTTTTTT. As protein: CASSLEGVDGELFF.